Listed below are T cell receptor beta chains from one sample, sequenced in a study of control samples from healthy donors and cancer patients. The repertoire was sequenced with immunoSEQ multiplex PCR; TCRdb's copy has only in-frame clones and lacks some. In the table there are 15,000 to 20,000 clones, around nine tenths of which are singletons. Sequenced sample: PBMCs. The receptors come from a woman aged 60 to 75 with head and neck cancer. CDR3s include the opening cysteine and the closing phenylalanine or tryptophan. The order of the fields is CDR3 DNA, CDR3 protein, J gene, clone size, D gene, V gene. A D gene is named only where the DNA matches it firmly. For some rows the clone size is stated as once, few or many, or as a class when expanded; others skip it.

cdr3_nt: TGTGCCAGCAGTGTGCGGCCGGGGACCACTGAAGCTTTCTTT
cdr3_aa: CASSVRPGTTEAFF
j_call: TRBJ1-1
clone_size: .
d_call: .
v_call: TRBV2

cdr3_nt: TGTGCCAGCAGCTTACCATTTCAAAGCGGGATGGGTAAAAACATTCAGTACTTC
cdr3_aa: CASSLPFQSGMGKNIQYF
j_call: TRBJ2-4
clone_size: .
d_call: TRBD2
v_call: TRBV11-2

cdr3_nt: TGTGCCAGCAGTTCCGGGACAGACAATCAGCCCCAGCATTTT
cdr3_aa: CASSSGTDNQPQHF
j_call: TRBJ1-5
clone_size: medium-sized
d_call: TRBD1
v_call: TRBV6-2/TRBV6-3

cdr3_nt: TGTGCCAGCAGCTTGGCGGGGGACTCCTACGAGCAGTACTTC
cdr3_aa: CASSLAGDSYEQYF
j_call: TRBJ2-7
clone_size: .
d_call: .
v_call: TRBV5-6

cdr3_nt: TGTGCCAGCAGCCAAGTACAGGGGAACACTGAAGCTTTCTTT
cdr3_aa: CASSQVQGNTEAFF
j_call: TRBJ1-1
clone_size: .
d_call: .
v_call: TRBV3-1/TRBV3-2

cdr3_nt: TGTGCCAGCAGCTTAACCCCGGGACAGGGTTTGCGGGCCGGAGACACCGGGGAGCTGTTTTTT
cdr3_aa: CASSLTPGQGLRAGDTGELFF
j_call: TRBJ2-2
clone_size: .
d_call: TRBD1
v_call: TRBV7-8

cdr3_nt: TGTGCCAGCAGCTTAGAATCGGCCTCACCCTACGAGCAGTACTTC
cdr3_aa: CASSLESASPYEQYF
j_call: TRBJ2-7
clone_size: .
d_call: .
v_call: TRBV5-5

cdr3_nt: TGTGCCAGCAGCCCTACCGGACTAGCGGGAGCTCTAAACAATGAGCAGTTCTTC
cdr3_aa: CASSPTGLAGALNNEQFF
j_call: TRBJ2-1
clone_size: .
d_call: TRBD2
v_call: TRBV9

cdr3_nt: TGTGCCAGCAGCTCCCTAGACAGGGCGCCAAACGAGCAGTACTTC
cdr3_aa: CASSSLDRAPNEQYF
j_call: TRBJ2-7
clone_size: .
d_call: TRBD1
v_call: TRBV9

cdr3_nt: TGTGCCAGCTCACCTCCACAGGGGACCAACTATGGCTACACCTTC
cdr3_aa: CASSPPQGTNYGYTF
j_call: TRBJ1-2
clone_size: once
d_call: TRBD1
v_call: TRBV18

cdr3_nt: TGTGCCAGCAGATTAACAGGGAGTAATGAAAAACTGTTTTTT
cdr3_aa: CASRLTGSNEKLFF
j_call: TRBJ1-4
clone_size: .
d_call: .
v_call: TRBV28

cdr3_nt: TGTGCCAGCAGCCAAGAGGGAGGACAGAACCTCAATCAGCCCCAGCATTTT
cdr3_aa: CASSQEGGQNLNQPQHF
j_call: TRBJ1-5
clone_size: once
d_call: .
v_call: TRBV4-2

cdr3_nt: TGTGCCAGCTCAGCGGGCTACGAGCAGTACTTC
cdr3_aa: CASSAGYEQYF
j_call: TRBJ2-7
clone_size: .
d_call: .
v_call: TRBV18

cdr3_nt: TGTGCCAGCAGCTTAGCTTCCGGGAGTCTCGCCGGGGAGCTGTTTTTT
cdr3_aa: CASSLASGSLAGELFF
j_call: TRBJ2-2
clone_size: .
d_call: .
v_call: TRBV7-9

cdr3_nt: TGTGCCAGCAGCTGGGATTACGAGCAGTACTTC
cdr3_aa: CASSWDYEQYF
j_call: TRBJ2-7
clone_size: .
d_call: .
v_call: TRBV11-2

cdr3_nt: TGTGCCAGCAGCTTGGAAGGGGGGAACACCGGGGAGCTGTTTTTT
cdr3_aa: CASSLEGGNTGELFF
j_call: TRBJ2-2
clone_size: .
d_call: .
v_call: TRBV7-9

cdr3_nt: TGTGCCAGCACCGTAGGCAATGAGCAGTTCTTC
cdr3_aa: CASTVGNEQFF
j_call: TRBJ2-1
clone_size: .
d_call: .
v_call: TRBV28

cdr3_nt: TGTGCCTGGAGCCCAACGGCCGCCCCTTTGGGCTACACCTTC
cdr3_aa: CAWSPTAAPLGYTF
j_call: TRBJ1-2
clone_size: .
d_call: .
v_call: TRBV30

cdr3_nt: TGTGCCAGCAGTCGGGGTCCCCACAATGAGCAGTTCTTC
cdr3_aa: CASSRGPHNEQFF
j_call: TRBJ2-1
clone_size: medium-sized
d_call: .
v_call: TRBV12-3/TRBV12-4

cdr3_nt: TGTGCCAGCAGTTTTGAAGGGTCACCCCTCCACTTT
cdr3_aa: CASSFEGSPLHF
j_call: TRBJ1-6
clone_size: .
d_call: .
v_call: TRBV27

cdr3_nt: TGTGCCAGCAGTTCCGGGACAGGGCTTGGCGAGCAGTACTTC
cdr3_aa: CASSSGTGLGEQYF
j_call: TRBJ2-7
clone_size: .
d_call: TRBD1
v_call: TRBV6-6

cdr3_nt: TGTGCCAGCAGCTCTTTAGGGGGGCTTGCGGTTGAAGCTTTCTTT
cdr3_aa: CASSSLGGLAVEAFF
j_call: TRBJ1-1
clone_size: .
d_call: .
v_call: TRBV7-8

cdr3_nt: TGTGCCAGCAGTTACTCCTTGACGGGGAACTATGGCTACACCTTC
cdr3_aa: CASSYSLTGNYGYTF
j_call: TRBJ1-2
clone_size: .
d_call: .
v_call: TRBV6-6

cdr3_nt: TGTGCCAGCAGCGCTGGGACCGTAGCTGAAGCTTTCTTT
cdr3_aa: CASSAGTVAEAFF
j_call: TRBJ1-1
clone_size: .
d_call: .
v_call: TRBV7-3

cdr3_nt: TGTGCCAGCAGCTTGGCTAGGACAGGGGCTACCGGGGAGCTGTTTTTT
cdr3_aa: CASSLARTGATGELFF
j_call: TRBJ2-2
clone_size: few
d_call: TRBD1
v_call: TRBV5-5

cdr3_nt: TGTGCCAGTATAACAGGGGACACTGAAGCTTTCTTT
cdr3_aa: CASITGDTEAFF
j_call: TRBJ1-1
clone_size: .
d_call: TRBD1
v_call: TRBV19

cdr3_nt: TGTGCCAGCGGACAGAACACTGAAGCTTTCTTT
cdr3_aa: CASGQNTEAFF
j_call: TRBJ1-1
clone_size: .
d_call: .
v_call: TRBV12-3/TRBV12-4

cdr3_nt: TGTGCCAGCAGCTCCACGAAGGGACTGCTCCTGGTCGCTGAAGCTTTCTTT
cdr3_aa: CASSSTKGLLLVAEAFF
j_call: TRBJ1-1
clone_size: .
d_call: .
v_call: TRBV7-9

cdr3_nt: TGTGCCAGCAGCTCTCGACAGGGGGGAGTGAATGAGCAGTTCTTC
cdr3_aa: CASSSRQGGVNEQFF
j_call: TRBJ2-1
clone_size: .
d_call: TRBD1
v_call: TRBV9

cdr3_nt: TGTGCCAGCAGTTCTTGGCGGCATACGAACACTGAAGCTTTCTTT
cdr3_aa: CASSSWRHTNTEAFF
j_call: TRBJ1-1
clone_size: .
d_call: .
v_call: TRBV28

cdr3_nt: TGTGCCAGCAGCCCCAGGGGACGTGCAACTAATGAAAAACTGTTTTTT
cdr3_aa: CASSPRGRATNEKLFF
j_call: TRBJ1-4
clone_size: .
d_call: .
v_call: TRBV5-8

cdr3_nt: TGTGCCAGCAACCGACTGGGGGCGCGGGATAACACCATATATTTT
cdr3_aa: CASNRLGARDNTIYF
j_call: TRBJ1-3
clone_size: .
d_call: .
v_call: TRBV3-1/TRBV3-2

cdr3_nt: TGTGCCAGCAGTTACTCGAGGGGGAGAACTGAAGCTTTCTTT
cdr3_aa: CASSYSRGRTEAFF
j_call: TRBJ1-1
clone_size: .
d_call: .
v_call: TRBV6-5

cdr3_nt: TGCGCCAGCAGCAACAGGACTAGCGGGAGCGGCGGGGAGCTGTTTTTT
cdr3_aa: CASSNRTSGSGGELFF
j_call: TRBJ2-2
clone_size: .
d_call: TRBD2
v_call: TRBV5-1

cdr3_nt: TGCAGCGTTGTGTTTGGACCCAGCTCTGGGGCCAACGTCCTGACTTTC
cdr3_aa: CSVVFGPSSGANVLTF
j_call: TRBJ2-6
clone_size: .
d_call: .
v_call: TRBV29-1

cdr3_nt: TGTGCCAGCAGTGAACGGACACCTCAAGAGACCCAGTACTTC
cdr3_aa: CASSERTPQETQYF
j_call: TRBJ2-5
clone_size: .
d_call: .
v_call: TRBV2

cdr3_nt: TGTGCCAGCAGCCAGGGTTGGAAAGCGGGGGTAAATGAGCAGTTCTTC
cdr3_aa: CASSQGWKAGVNEQFF
j_call: TRBJ2-1
clone_size: .
d_call: TRBD2
v_call: TRBV3-1/TRBV3-2

cdr3_nt: TGTGCCAGCTCACTAGGTCAGGTTGACGCAGATACGCAGTATTTT
cdr3_aa: CASSLGQVDADTQYF
j_call: TRBJ2-3
clone_size: .
d_call: .
v_call: TRBV18

cdr3_nt: TGTGCCAGCAGTTTAGGGGGCAGTGTGACCCAGTACTTC
cdr3_aa: CASSLGGSVTQYF
j_call: TRBJ2-5
clone_size: .
d_call: .
v_call: TRBV28

cdr3_nt: TGTGCCAGCAGCTTGGCGCCAGATCAGTTCAATGAGCAGTTCTTC
cdr3_aa: CASSLAPDQFNEQFF
j_call: TRBJ2-1
clone_size: .
d_call: .
v_call: TRBV5-6

cdr3_nt: TGCGCCAGCAGCCAAGTAGGTGCTAGCGGGAGTGAGACAGATACGCAGTATTTT
cdr3_aa: CASSQVGASGSETDTQYF
j_call: TRBJ2-3
clone_size: .
d_call: TRBD2
v_call: TRBV4-1

cdr3_nt: TGTGCCACCAGCAGATTTTTGGGCAATCAGCCCCAGCATTTT
cdr3_aa: CATSRFLGNQPQHF
j_call: TRBJ1-5
clone_size: .
d_call: .
v_call: TRBV15

cdr3_nt: TGTGCCATCAGTGACGGGCTAGCGGGAGGAAATGAGCAGTTCTTC
cdr3_aa: CAISDGLAGGNEQFF
j_call: TRBJ2-1
clone_size: .
d_call: TRBD2
v_call: TRBV10-3

cdr3_nt: TGTGCCAGCAGCGTGGGCAGAAACTATGGCTACACCTTC
cdr3_aa: CASSVGRNYGYTF
j_call: TRBJ1-2
clone_size: few
d_call: .
v_call: TRBV9

cdr3_nt: TGTGCCAGCAGCTTAGTAGGTGGCAGGGCCTCCTACGAGCAGTACTTC
cdr3_aa: CASSLVGGRASYEQYF
j_call: TRBJ2-7
clone_size: .
d_call: .
v_call: TRBV7-6

cdr3_nt: TGCAGCGTTGAAGGCAAGGGGGGACAGGGCCGGTACGAGCAGTACTTC
cdr3_aa: CSVEGKGGQGRYEQYF
j_call: TRBJ2-7
clone_size: .
d_call: TRBD1
v_call: TRBV29-1

cdr3_nt: TGCGCCAGCAGCACCAGGGGGCCTGGGGCCAACGTCCTGACTTTC
cdr3_aa: CASSTRGPGANVLTF
j_call: TRBJ2-6
clone_size: .
d_call: TRBD1
v_call: TRBV5-1

cdr3_nt: TGCAGCGTTGAAGAAGGCTCCGGGACTGAAGCTTTCTTT
cdr3_aa: CSVEEGSGTEAFF
j_call: TRBJ1-1
clone_size: .
d_call: .
v_call: TRBV29-1

cdr3_nt: TGTGCCATCAGTGAGGGGAACGAGCAGTACTTC
cdr3_aa: CAISEGNEQYF
j_call: TRBJ2-7
clone_size: .
d_call: .
v_call: TRBV10-3

cdr3_nt: TGCGCCAGCAGTTTAACCGGCGGGAACTCCTACGAGCAGTACTTC
cdr3_aa: CASSLTGGNSYEQYF
j_call: TRBJ2-7
clone_size: .
d_call: .
v_call: TRBV5-1

cdr3_nt: TGTGCCAGCAGTTTCGAGGGAGGGCGAACAGATACGCAGTATTTT
cdr3_aa: CASSFEGGRTDTQYF
j_call: TRBJ2-3
clone_size: .
d_call: TRBD2
v_call: TRBV6-5

cdr3_nt: TGTGCCAGCAGCTCCGGGACTAGCGGCCAAGAGACCCAGTACTTC
cdr3_aa: CASSSGTSGQETQYF
j_call: TRBJ2-5
clone_size: .
d_call: TRBD2
v_call: TRBV11-3

cdr3_nt: TGTGCCAGCAGCGGGACAGGCCGCTATAGCAATCAGCCCCAGCATTTT
cdr3_aa: CASSGTGRYSNQPQHF
j_call: TRBJ1-5
clone_size: .
d_call: TRBD1
v_call: TRBV28

cdr3_nt: TGTGCCAGCAGTTTATCGGGCGATAATTCACCCCTCCACTTT
cdr3_aa: CASSLSGDNSPLHF
j_call: TRBJ1-6
clone_size: .
d_call: .
v_call: TRBV6-6

cdr3_nt: TGTGCCAGCAGTGTCAGGGGGCGTGTTGAAAAACTGTTTTTT
cdr3_aa: CASSVRGRVEKLFF
j_call: TRBJ1-4
clone_size: .
d_call: TRBD1
v_call: TRBV27

cdr3_nt: TGTGCCAGCAGCGTATCGGGGGAGGGGGTTGGCTACACCTTC
cdr3_aa: CASSVSGEGVGYTF
j_call: TRBJ1-2
clone_size: .
d_call: .
v_call: TRBV9

cdr3_nt: TGTGCCAGCAGCTCGGGCACCGGGACTAGCGGTTTCTACGAGCAGTACTTC
cdr3_aa: CASSSGTGTSGFYEQYF
j_call: TRBJ2-7
clone_size: once
d_call: TRBD2
v_call: TRBV5-6

cdr3_nt: TGTGCCAGCAGTTTATCGATCACAGATACGCAGTATTTT
cdr3_aa: CASSLSITDTQYF
j_call: TRBJ2-3
clone_size: .
d_call: .
v_call: TRBV27

cdr3_nt: TGTGCCACCAGGGACAGGGAGGTTCTCGAGCAGTACTTC
cdr3_aa: CATRDREVLEQYF
j_call: TRBJ2-7
clone_size: .
d_call: TRBD1
v_call: TRBV28